This TCR beta chain was profiled in a study of cytomegalovirus exposure and HLA in healthy donors. The PCR used 60 Vbeta and 13 Jbeta primers. The repertoire was sequenced with immunoSEQ multiplex PCR; TCRdb's copy has only in-frame clones and lacks some. The table records 150,000 to 200,000 clones, 80% to 90% of them present only once. A remark on this clone: Its antigen is currently unknown.

General study findings and limits: Among TCR sequences, most were rare, though some public TCRs appeared in many donors. Diagnosis of cytomegalovirus status made by the classifier reportedly showed high specificity and sensitivity. With later analysis, a missense DCLRE1C variant became linked to TCR beta V- and J-gene trimming.

The CDR3 extends over 15 amino acids. This receptor was obtained from a man between 18 and 29 years old in good health and CMV-seropositive. The V gene is TRBV21-1, the J gene TRBJ1-5. TRBV21-1 is tagged as a pseudogene. The sequenced sample consisted of PBMCs. The CDR3 here is CASSKRGGGNQPQHF. CDR3 coding DNA: TGTGCCAGCAGCAAACGGGGAGGGGGTAATCAGCCCCAGCATTTT.